These 13 T cell receptor beta chains came from one sample sequenced in a study of post-analysis software for immune sequencing data. Notes on the study in general: Five TRBV segments, TRBV5-6, TRBV5-1 and TRBV20-1 among them, were found more frequent in patients than controls.

cDNA libraries of TCR beta carried unique molecular identifiers. Using its own MiXCR run on the PCR reads, TCRdb lists one record per CDR3 protein. The table records about 540,000 distinct CDR3 sequences, 34% of them present only once. No antigen is known for these receptors. The sequenced sample consisted of blood. The receptors come from a girl under 18 with multiple sclerosis.

This clonotype showed up just once. J is TRBJ2-7 and V is TRBV6-1; 7 nucleotides agree with TRBD2. The DNA end is more similar to TRBJ2-5, so the J call may be wrong. This CDR3 has 13 residues. Germline CDR1 MNHNS, CDR2 SASEGT. CDR3 residues: CASSDLAARTQYF. Here the CDR3 DNA reads TGTGCCAGCAGTGATCTAGCGGCCCGGACCCAGTACTTC.

CDR3 in amino acids: CASSRDRGHEQYF. In DNA form, the CDR3 reads TGTGCCAGCAGCCGTGACAGGGGGCACGAGCAGTACTTC. The chain combines TRBV5-5 with TRBJ2-5, with 10 bases lining up with TRBD1. The J call is in doubt because the DNA end fits TRBJ2-7 better. The CDR3 length is 13 residues. Germline V lookup: CDR1 SGHKS, CDR2 YYEKEE (reference sequence).

About this clonotype: A junction boundary mismatches the germline segment, possibly from a read error. The V and J genes are TRBV10-3 and TRBJ2-5, with 7 positions matching TRBD1. The end of the DNA aligns better with TRBJ2-7, so the J call may be wrong. Germline lookup yields CDR1 ENHRY and CDR2 SYGVKD. This CDR3 contains 17 residues. In DNA, the CDR3 is TGTGCCGTCAGTGAGTCGACTCCCGACAGGGTCTCCTACGAGCAGTACTTC. Translated, it gives CAVSESTPDRVSYEQYF.

The gene calls are TRBV2 and TRBJ2-7; D call uncertain. The germline V gene has CDR1 SNHLY and CDR2 FYNNEI. The CDR3 consists of 13 residues. Deletions cut 3 bases from V and 10 bases from J, with 16 bases between. DNA of the CDR3: TGTGCCAGCAGTGAGTCTGCTCAAGAGATCCAGTACTTC. Translated: CASSESAQEIQYF.

There are a few counts of this clonotype. The V gene is TRBV5-1, the J gene TRBJ2-5, with TRBD2 matching 9 bases. V was clipped by 0 bases and J by 2 bases; unmatched bases: 8. Germline CDR1 SGHRS, CDR2 YFSETQ. The CDR3 loop spans 17 amino acids. The CDR3 here is CASSLGSGGPQQETQYF. The CDR3 coding sequence is TGCGCCAGCAGCTTGGGCAGCGGGGGGCCCCAGCAAGAGACCCAGTACTTC.

About this clonotype: This could be a read error, since a much larger clone is one nucleotide away. This chain uses TRBV15 with TRBJ1-2, with 7 positions matching TRBD1. The CDR3 sequence is 14 residues long. CDR1 is LNHNV and CDR2 is YYDKDF in the germline V gene (reference sequence). J was trimmed by 4 bases and V by 5 bases; bases with no gene match: 7. The DNA for the CDR3 is TGTGCCACCAGCGCTCTGGGACAGTGCTATGGCTACACCTTC. Translating it yields CATSALGQCYGYTF.

On this clonotype itself: A much larger clone sits a single nucleotide away, making a read error possible. The chain uses TRBV4-1 and TRBJ2-1; tentatively, D is TRBD2 (5 bases). The CDR3 is made up of 17 amino acids. Germline V gives CDR1 MGHRA, CDR2 YSYEKL. The CDR3 DNA follows: TGCGCCAGCAGCGAAAGGTCTTCCGGGGATCCCTACGATGAGCAGTTCTTC. Translation: CASSERSSGDPYDEQFF.

The V call is TRBV29-1, the J call TRBJ2-3; D is uncertain. The germline CDR1 and CDR2 sequences are SQVTM and ANQGSEA. V lost 5 bases to trimming and J lost 0 bases, with 12 bases between them. The CDR3 totals 14 residues. For the CDR3, the DNA is TGCAGCGTTATAGACAAACTTAGCACAGATACGCAGTATTTT. Protein: CSVIDKLSTDTQYF.

This sequence joins TRBV19 and TRBJ1-5, with D possibly being TRBD1 (5 bases). Germline CDR1 reads LNHDA; CDR2 reads SQIVND (reference sequence). Trimming removed 3 bases from V and 6 bases from J, with 9 bases in between. The CDR3 length is 13 residues. This CDR3 reads CASSIQGGQPQHF. In nucleotides, the CDR3 is TGTGCCAGTAGTATCCAGGGAGGTCAGCCCCAGCATTTT.

V and J are TRBV29-1 and TRBJ2-5, with TRBD1 as a possible D gene (5 bases). The CDR3 is made up of 13 amino acids. Germline V lookup: CDR1 SQVTM, CDR2 ANQGSEA. V was trimmed by 1 base and J by 5 bases, leaving 11 bases between them. The CDR3 sequence is CSVEGSPGETQYF. CDR3 coding DNA: TGCAGCGTTGAAGGCAGCCCAGGGGAGACCCAGTACTTC.

This clonotype was seen a handful of times. This chain links TRBV20-1 with TRBJ1-2; 8 bases line up with TRBD1. The CDR3 length is 12 residues. Germline V gene lookup returns CDR1 DFQATT and CDR2 SNEGSKA (reference sequence). The J segment lost 6 bases and the V segment lost 5 bases, leaving 5 bases of the junction unmatched. For the CDR3, the DNA is TGCAGTGCTCTGACAGGGGCGGATGGCTACACCTTC. This encodes CSALTGADGYTF.

The chain uses TRBV12-3 or TRBV12-4 and TRBJ2-5; D perhaps matches TRBD1 (5 bases). Deletions cut 6 bases from V and 3 bases from J, with 11 bases between. CDR3 length equals 13 residues. CDR3 DNA: TGTGCCAGCAGGCGAGACAGAGAAGAGACCCAGTACTTC. This encodes CASRRDREETQYF.

A few counts support this clonotype. V is TRBV6-1 and J is TRBJ1-2; D may be TRBD1 (6 bases). V dropped 10 bases and J dropped 0 bases, with 15 bases sitting between them. Germline values: CDR1 MNHNS, CDR2 SASEGT. The CDR3 totals 14 residues. The CDR3 protein is CATPTRGANYGYTF. The CDR3 DNA reads as TGTGCCACTCCCACGAGGGGGGCTAACTATGGCTACACCTTC.